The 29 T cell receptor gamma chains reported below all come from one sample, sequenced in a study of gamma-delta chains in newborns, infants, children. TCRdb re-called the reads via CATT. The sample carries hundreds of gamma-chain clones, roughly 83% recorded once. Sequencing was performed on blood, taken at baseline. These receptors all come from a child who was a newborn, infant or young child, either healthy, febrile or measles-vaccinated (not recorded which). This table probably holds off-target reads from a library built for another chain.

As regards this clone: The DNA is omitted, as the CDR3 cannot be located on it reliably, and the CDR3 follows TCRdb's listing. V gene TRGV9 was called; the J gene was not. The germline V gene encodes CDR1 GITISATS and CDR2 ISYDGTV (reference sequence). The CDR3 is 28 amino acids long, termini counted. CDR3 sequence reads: CACDARILGALSSWDTRQMFFGTGIKLF.

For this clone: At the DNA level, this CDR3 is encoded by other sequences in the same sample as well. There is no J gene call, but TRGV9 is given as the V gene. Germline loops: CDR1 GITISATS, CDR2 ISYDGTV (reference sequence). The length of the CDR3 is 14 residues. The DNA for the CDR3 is TGTGCCTGTGACACTCTGGGGGATACAGCACAACTCTTCTTT. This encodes CACDTLGDTAQLFF.

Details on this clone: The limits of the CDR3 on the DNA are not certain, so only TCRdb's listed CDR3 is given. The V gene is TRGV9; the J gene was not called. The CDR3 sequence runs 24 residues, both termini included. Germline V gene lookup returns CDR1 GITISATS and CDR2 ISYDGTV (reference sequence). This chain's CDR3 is CACDTTGSSWDTRQMFFGTGIKLF.

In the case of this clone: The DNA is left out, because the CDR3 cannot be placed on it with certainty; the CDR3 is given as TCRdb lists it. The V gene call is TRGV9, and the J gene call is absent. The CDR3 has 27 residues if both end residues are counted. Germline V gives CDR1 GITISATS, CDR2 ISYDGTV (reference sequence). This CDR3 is CALELGVRTGFSWDTRQMFFGTGIKLF.

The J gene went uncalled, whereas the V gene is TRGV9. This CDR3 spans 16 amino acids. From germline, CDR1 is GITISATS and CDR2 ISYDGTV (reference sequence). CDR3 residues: CACDSASYAATAQLFF. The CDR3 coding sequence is TGTGCCTGTGACTCCGCTTCCTACGCTGCAACAGCACAACTCTTCTTT.

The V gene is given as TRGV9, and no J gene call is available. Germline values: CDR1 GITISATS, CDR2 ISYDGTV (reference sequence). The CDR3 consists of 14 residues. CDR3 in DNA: TGTGCCTGCGACACCTGGGGGATGACAGCACAACTCTTCTTT. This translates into CACDTWGMTAQLFF.

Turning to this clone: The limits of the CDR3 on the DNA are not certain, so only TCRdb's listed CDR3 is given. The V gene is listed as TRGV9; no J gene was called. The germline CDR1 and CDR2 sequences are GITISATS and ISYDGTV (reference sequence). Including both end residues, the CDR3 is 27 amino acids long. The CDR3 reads CACDTIRGDTLSWDTRQMFFGTGIKLF.

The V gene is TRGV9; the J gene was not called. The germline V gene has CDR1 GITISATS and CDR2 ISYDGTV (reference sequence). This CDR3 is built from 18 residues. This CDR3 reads CACDTVLGDTQATAQLFF. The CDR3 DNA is TGTGCCTGTGACACCGTACTGGGGGATACGCAGGCGACAGCACAACTCTTCTTT.

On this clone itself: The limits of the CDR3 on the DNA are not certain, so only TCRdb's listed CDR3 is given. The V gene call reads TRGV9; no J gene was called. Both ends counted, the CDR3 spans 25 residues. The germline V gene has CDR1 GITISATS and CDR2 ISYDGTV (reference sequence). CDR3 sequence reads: CACDTAGISSWDTRQMFFGTGIKLF.

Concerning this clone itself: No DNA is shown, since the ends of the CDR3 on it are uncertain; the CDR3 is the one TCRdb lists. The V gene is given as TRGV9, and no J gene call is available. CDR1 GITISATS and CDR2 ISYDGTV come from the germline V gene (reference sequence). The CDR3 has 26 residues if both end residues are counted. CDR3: CACDTVLGETSWDTRQMFFGTGIKLF.

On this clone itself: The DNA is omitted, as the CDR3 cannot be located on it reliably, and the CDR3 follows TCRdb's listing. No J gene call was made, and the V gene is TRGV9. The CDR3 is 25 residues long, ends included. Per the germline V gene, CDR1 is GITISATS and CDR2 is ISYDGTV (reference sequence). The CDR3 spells CACDRLGDIPWDTRQMFFGTGIKLF.

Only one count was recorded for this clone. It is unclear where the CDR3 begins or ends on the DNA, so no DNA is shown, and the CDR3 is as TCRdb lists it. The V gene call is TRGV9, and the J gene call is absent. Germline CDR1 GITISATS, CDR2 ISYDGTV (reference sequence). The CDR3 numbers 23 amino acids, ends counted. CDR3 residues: CACDGIHSWDTRQMFFGTGIKLF.

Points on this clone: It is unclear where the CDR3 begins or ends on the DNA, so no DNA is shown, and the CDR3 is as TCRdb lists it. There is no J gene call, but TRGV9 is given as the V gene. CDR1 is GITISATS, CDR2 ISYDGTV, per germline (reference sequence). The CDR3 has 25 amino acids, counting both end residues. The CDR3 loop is CACDSTGGYPWDTRQMFFGTGIKLF.

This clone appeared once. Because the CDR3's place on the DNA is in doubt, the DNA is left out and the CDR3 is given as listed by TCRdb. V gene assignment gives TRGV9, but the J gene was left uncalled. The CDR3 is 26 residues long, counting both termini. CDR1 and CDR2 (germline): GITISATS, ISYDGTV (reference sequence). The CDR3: CACDTVPTGGSWDTRQMFFGTGIKLF.

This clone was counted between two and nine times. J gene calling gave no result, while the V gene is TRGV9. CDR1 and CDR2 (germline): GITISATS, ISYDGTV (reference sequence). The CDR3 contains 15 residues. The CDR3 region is CACDVLGDLTAQLFF. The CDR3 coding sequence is TGTGCCTGTGACGTACTGGGGGATTTGACAGCACAACTCTTCTTT.

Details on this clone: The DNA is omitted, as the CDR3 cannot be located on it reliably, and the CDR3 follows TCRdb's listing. The CDR3 reads CACDKLLGDSSSWDTRQMFFGTGIKLF. The V gene reported is TRGV9; the J gene is uncalled. The CDR3 adds up to 27 amino acids, both ends counted. CDR1 and CDR2 from the germline V gene are GITISATS and ISYDGTV (reference sequence).

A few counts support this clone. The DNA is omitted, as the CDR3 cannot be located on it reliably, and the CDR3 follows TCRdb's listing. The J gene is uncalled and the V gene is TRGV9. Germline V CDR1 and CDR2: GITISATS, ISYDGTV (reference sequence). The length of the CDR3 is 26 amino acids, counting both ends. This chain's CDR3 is CACDTVLGESSWDTRQMFFGTGIKLF.

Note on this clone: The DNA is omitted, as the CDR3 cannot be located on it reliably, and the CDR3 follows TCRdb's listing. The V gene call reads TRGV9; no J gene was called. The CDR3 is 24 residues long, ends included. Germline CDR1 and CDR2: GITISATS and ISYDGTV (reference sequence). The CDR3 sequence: CACEYWGSSWDTRQMFFGTGIKLF.

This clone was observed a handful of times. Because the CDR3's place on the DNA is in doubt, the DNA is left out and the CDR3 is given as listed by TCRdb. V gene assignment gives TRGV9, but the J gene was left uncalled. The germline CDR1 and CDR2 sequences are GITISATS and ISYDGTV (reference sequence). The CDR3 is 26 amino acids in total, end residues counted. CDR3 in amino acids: CACDPVTGGYSWDTRQMFFGTGIKLF.

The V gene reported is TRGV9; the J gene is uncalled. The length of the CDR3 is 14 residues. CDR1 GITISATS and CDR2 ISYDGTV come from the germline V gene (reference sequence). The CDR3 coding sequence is TGTGCCTGTGACTCCTTGGGGGGAACAGCACAACTCTTCTTT. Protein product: CACDSLGGTAQLFF.

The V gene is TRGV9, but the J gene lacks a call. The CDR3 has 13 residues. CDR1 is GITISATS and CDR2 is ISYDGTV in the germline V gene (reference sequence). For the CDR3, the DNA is TGTGCCTGTGAGTTTAGGATACCCGATAAACTCACCTTT. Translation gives CACEFRIPDKLTF.

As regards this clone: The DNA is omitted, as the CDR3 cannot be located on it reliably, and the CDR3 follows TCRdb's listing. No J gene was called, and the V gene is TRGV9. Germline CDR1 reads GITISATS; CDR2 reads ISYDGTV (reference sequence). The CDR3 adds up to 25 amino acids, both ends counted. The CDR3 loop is CACDTAGGYSWDTRQMFFGTGIKLF.

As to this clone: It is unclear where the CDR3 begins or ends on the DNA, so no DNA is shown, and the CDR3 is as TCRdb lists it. Here the CDR3 reads CACDTGWGDSWDTRQMFFGTGIKLF. The V gene reported is TRGV9; the J gene is uncalled. Germline V lookup: CDR1 GITISATS, CDR2 ISYDGTV (reference sequence). The CDR3 sequence runs 25 residues, both termini included.

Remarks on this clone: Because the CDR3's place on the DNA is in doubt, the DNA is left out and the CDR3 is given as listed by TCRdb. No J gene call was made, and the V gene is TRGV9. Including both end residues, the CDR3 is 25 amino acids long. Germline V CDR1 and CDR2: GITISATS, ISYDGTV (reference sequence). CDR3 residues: CACDTAGLSSWDTRQMFFGTGIKLF.

The CDR3 region is CAFWPSPYWGASALTAQLFF. CDR3 coding DNA: TGTGCCTTTTGGCCTTCCCCGTACTGGGGGGCCTCTGCTTTGACAGCACAACTCTTCTTT. There is no J gene call, but TRGV9 is given as the V gene. There are 20 residues in the CDR3. Germline V lookup: CDR1 GITISATS, CDR2 ISYDGTV (reference sequence).

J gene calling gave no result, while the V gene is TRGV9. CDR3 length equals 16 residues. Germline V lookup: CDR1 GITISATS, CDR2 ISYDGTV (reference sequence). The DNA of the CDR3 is TGTGCCTGTGACACCGTGGGGGATACTTTGACAGCACAACTCTTCTTT. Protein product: CACDTVGDTLTAQLFF.

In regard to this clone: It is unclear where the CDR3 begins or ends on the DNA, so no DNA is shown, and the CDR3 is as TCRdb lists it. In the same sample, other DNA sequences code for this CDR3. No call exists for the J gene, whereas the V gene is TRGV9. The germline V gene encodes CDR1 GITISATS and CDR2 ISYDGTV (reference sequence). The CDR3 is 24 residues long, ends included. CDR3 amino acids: CACDSTGGSWDTRQMFFGTGIKLF.

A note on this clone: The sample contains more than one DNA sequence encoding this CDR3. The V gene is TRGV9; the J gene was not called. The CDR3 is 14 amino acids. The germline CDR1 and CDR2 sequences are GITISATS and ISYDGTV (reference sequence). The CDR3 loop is CACDVLGDTAQLFF. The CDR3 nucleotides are TGTGCCTGTGACGTACTGGGGGATACAGCACAACTCTTCTTC.

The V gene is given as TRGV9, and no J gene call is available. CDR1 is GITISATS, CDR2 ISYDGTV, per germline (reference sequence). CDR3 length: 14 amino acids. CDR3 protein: CACDTWGYTDKLFF. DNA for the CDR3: TGTGCCTGTGACACCTGGGGATACACCGATAAACTCTTCTTT.